This T cell receptor (beta chain) was documented in a study of T cell changes during pregnancy in multiple sclerosis (dated by TCRdb to between 2019 and 2020). About the full investigation: The study looked at changes in the T cell repertoire across pregnancy in women with multiple sclerosis.

The CDR3 has 18 amino acids, counting the end cysteine and phenylalanine. Only CDR3 DNA remains: 54 bases, in frame from the first base. For this chain, trimming is 0 bases at the V end and 6 bases at the J end, and the number of junction bases without a gene match is 9. CDR1 SGHNT and CDR2 YYREEE are derived from the germline V gene (reference sequence). As to this clone: Its antigen has not been determined. No base qualities exist here, and no much larger clone lies one base off it.

The receptor library was made with the immunoSEQ multiplex PCR assay. What TCRdb holds here is the immuneACCESS table cut down to in-frame rearrangements. Part of the clones is not present; checked against another copy, under half of the missing clones reflect an unresolved V gene, and the others are unexplained. This sample is represented by roughly 93,000 clones; around 90% of them were singletons. The ten largest make up approximately 0.97% of the sample. This clonotype originated in a female donor with multiple sclerosis, enrolled in a pregnancy study. The V and J genes are TRBV5-4 and TRBJ2-6, with TRBD2 identical over 10 junction bases. Sample: peripheral blood, taken before pregnancy. The CDR3: CASSLEASGGPLANVLTF. The nucleotides are TGTGCCAGCAGCTTGGAGGCTAGCGGGGGCCCCTTGGCCAACGTCCTGACTTTC. Beyond the CDR3, the reference TRBV5-4 and TRBJ2-6 genes provide the residues; the full variable domain reads: ETGVTQSPTHLIKTRGQQVTLRCSSQSGHNTVSWYQQALGQGPQFIFQYYREEENGRGNFPPRFSGLQFPNYSSELNVNALELDDSALYLCASSLEASGGPLANVLTFGAGSRLTVL.